Listed below are T cell receptor beta chains from one sample, sequenced in a study of T cell repertoires in cytomegalovirus infection. For these TCRs, the target antigens are not known. TCRdb recomputed calls from the reads with MiXCR, one row per CDR3 protein. The sample carries approximately 110,000 distinct CDR3 sequences, approximately 30% recorded once. The specimen comprised CD8+ T cells from cultured PBMCs, sampled from culture after CMV antigen stimulation. The receptors shown here come from a human donor in good health (CMV status not recorded). Some clones in this sample may be carry-over from other donors' samples. CDR3s include the opening cysteine and the closing phenylalanine or tryptophan. The D gene is left open where the match is weak. Clone size, where shown, is once, few, many, or a class for clones that have expanded.

clone size	D gene	V gene	J gene	CDR3 DNA	CDR3 protein
few	NA	TRBV19	TRBJ2-3	TGTGCCAGTAGCCCTGATTTTGCCCGGCCAGATACGCAGTATTTT	CASSPDFARPDTQYF
few	NA	TRBV12-3/TRBV12-4	TRBJ2-1	TGTGCCAGCAGTTATGGGTCGTCCTACAATGAGCAGTTCTTC	CASSYGSSYNEQFF
few	NA	TRBV7-9	TRBJ1-1	TGTGCCAGCCTGGGGCCACGAGGGCCGAACACTGAAGCTTTCTTT	CASLGPRGPNTEAFF
many	TRBD1	TRBV5-6	TRBJ1-2	TGTGCCAGCAGATTGGGGACAGCTAACTATGGCTACACCTTC	CASRLGTANYGYTF
NA	NA	TRBV11-2	TRBJ2-7	TGTGCCAGCAGCTTCGGGGCGGCGTTATACGAGCAGTACTTC	CASSFGAALYEQYF
NA	NA	TRBV12-3/TRBV12-4	TRBJ2-2	TGTGCCAGCGCCGACCCCGGGGCCGGGGAGCTGTTTTTT	CASADPGAGELFF
many	NA	TRBV7-8	TRBJ1-4	TGTGCCAGCAGCTTGGGGGGCGGGGGGCTGACTAATGAAAAACTGTTTTTT	CASSLGGGGLTNEKLFF
NA	TRBD1	TRBV11-3	TRBJ2-2	TGTGCCAGCAGCACAGGGGGCACCGGGGAGCTGTTTTTT	CASSTGGTGELFF
NA	TRBD2	TRBV4-1	TRBJ2-1	TGCGCCAGCAGCCAAGATGGCTTGACTAGCGGGTGGAATGAGCAGTTCTTC	CASSQDGLTSGWNEQFF
NA	NA	TRBV6-5	TRBJ1-2	TGTGCCAGCAGTTACGGGTACTATGGCTACACCTTC	CASSYGYYGYTF
NA	TRBD1	TRBV20-1	TRBJ2-3	TGCAGTGCTAGAGTTACAGACAGGGGTTTCACAGATACGCAGTATTTT	CSARVTDRGFTDTQYF
NA	TRBD1	TRBV7-9	TRBJ1-6	TGTGCCAGCAGCTCCGGGACAGGGAGTAATTCACCCCTCCACTTT	CASSSGTGSNSPLHF
NA	NA	TRBV5-6	TRBJ2-1	TGTGCCAGCAGCATCCGGGGCCCACCCTCCTACAATGAGCAGTTCTTC	CASSIRGPPSYNEQFF
once	NA	TRBV4-1	TRBJ2-7	TGCGCCAGCAGCCAAGATCATACAGGGAGCTACGAGCAGTACTTC	CASSQDHTGSYEQYF
NA	NA	TRBV5-1	TRBJ2-2	TGCGCCAGCAGCTTGGAACGGTCGAACACCGGGGAGCTGTTTTTT	CASSLERSNTGELFF
NA	TRBD2	TRBV29-1	TRBJ2-7	TGCAGCGTTGAAGATAACGGGGGGGCCTACGAGCAGTACTTC	CSVEDNGGAYEQYF
NA	NA	TRBV7-9	TRBJ1-3	TGTGCCAGCAGCTCATCATTGCACTCTGGAAACACCATATATTTT	CASSSSLHSGNTIYF
few	NA	TRBV6-2/TRBV6-3	TRBJ1-2	TGTGCCAGCAGTAAGCCAGGACAGCTAAACTCTCATGGCTACACCTTC	CASSKPGQLNSHGYTF
many	TRBD1	TRBV7-6	TRBJ1-2	TGTGCCAGCAGCATGGGACAGGGTAATTCATTTGGCTACACCTTC	CASSMGQGNSFGYTF
NA	TRBD1	TRBV28	TRBJ2-2	TGTGCCACCCACCTAGGGGGACAGGGGTACACCGGGGAGCTGTTTTTT	CATHLGGQGYTGELFF
few	TRBD2	TRBV5-1	TRBJ2-3	TGCGCCAGCAGCGACGTAGCGGGGGCTAGCACAGATACGCAGTATTTT	CASSDVAGASTDTQYF
many	TRBD1	TRBV6-2/TRBV6-3	TRBJ2-7	TGTGCCAGCAGTCGGGACAGGCATATATACGAGCAGTACTTC	CASSRDRHIYEQYF
many	NA	TRBV4-1	TRBJ2-5	TGCGCCAGCAGCCATAGTGCGGTTCGGGACTCCACGGGTGGCGAGACCCAGTACTTC	CASSHSAVRDSTGGETQYF
NA	TRBD2	TRBV6-2/TRBV6-3	TRBJ2-7	TGTGCCAGCAGTTACCGAGCGGGGGTTCCCTACGAGCAGTACTTC	CASSYRAGVPYEQYF
NA	NA	TRBV11-2	TRBJ2-1	TGTGCCAGCAGCTTAGTAGCCTACAATGAGCAGTTCTTC	CASSLVAYNEQFF
NA	TRBD1	TRBV28	TRBJ1-2	TGTGCCAGCAGCGACCCGGGACAGGGGGCGCGTGGCTACACCTTC	CASSDPGQGARGYTF
NA	NA	TRBV20-1	TRBJ2-3	TGCAGTGCTACCCTAGGCACAGATACGCAGTATTTT	CSATLGTDTQYF
NA	TRBD1	TRBV2	TRBJ1-2	TGTGCCAGGAGAGACAGGGATAGTAGCTATGGCTACACCTTC	CARRDRDSSYGYTF
few	NA	TRBV7-9	TRBJ2-7	TGTGCCAGCAGCTTAGGCGATCCCCGAGACAGCCCCTACGAGCAGTACTTC	CASSLGDPRDSPYEQYF
few	TRBD1	TRBV20-1	TRBJ1-2	TGCAGTGCTAGAGCCAGGCAGGGGGTGACCTATGGCTACACCTTC	CSARARQGVTYGYTF
few	NA	TRBV12-3/TRBV12-4	TRBJ1-4	TGTGCCAGCAGTTTGTCTAGGGTCGTAGGTGAAAAACTGTTTTTT	CASSLSRVVGEKLFF
NA	NA	TRBV15	TRBJ1-3	TGTGCCACCAGCAGAGATCCTAATCCCAGGGGCTCTGGAAACACCATATATTTT	CATSRDPNPRGSGNTIYF
few	NA	TRBV10-3	TRBJ1-1	TGTGCCATCAGTGACCCCTCTGGTATAGGGCCCATGAACACTGAAGCTTTCTTT	CAISDPSGIGPMNTEAFF
NA	TRBD1	TRBV11-2	TRBJ2-7	TGTGCCAGCAGCCCCCGACCTCCTGGACAGGGACCCCACGAGCAGTACTTC	CASSPRPPGQGPHEQYF
NA	TRBD2	TRBV7-3	TRBJ2-1	TGTGCCAGCAGGTCGGGGGGAAACAATGAGCAGTTCTTC	CASRSGGNNEQFF
NA	NA	TRBV7-2	TRBJ2-2	TGTACCAGCAGCCTTTTATGGGCCGGGAACACCGGGGAGCTGTTTTTT	CTSSLLWAGNTGELFF
NA	TRBD1	TRBV24-1	TRBJ1-1	TGTGCCACCAGTGGCTCCGGGACAGGGAACACTGAAGCTTTCTTT	CATSGSGTGNTEAFF
NA	NA	TRBV7-8	TRBJ1-1	TGTGCCAGCAGCTTGTGGGGGGGCGGGACTGAAGCTTTCTTT	CASSLWGGGTEAFF
few	NA	TRBV27	TRBJ1-5	TGTGCCAGCAGTTTGGCAGGGAGCAATCAGCCCCAGCATTTT	CASSLAGSNQPQHF
NA	NA	TRBV27	TRBJ1-1	TGTGCCAGCAGTAGGGGTGACATGAACACTGAAGCTTTCTTT	CASSRGDMNTEAFF
few	NA	TRBV29-1	TRBJ2-7	TGCAGCGTTGAAGAGAAAGGGACCTTCTCCTACGAGCAGTACTTC	CSVEEKGTFSYEQYF
NA	NA	TRBV29-1	TRBJ1-4	TGCAGCGTCTTTAACGGTGAAAAACTGTTTTTT	CSVFNGEKLFF
few	TRBD1	TRBV19	TRBJ1-1	TGTGCCAGTACCGCAGGGGGTACGGACACTGAAGCTTTCTTT	CASTAGGTDTEAFF
few	NA	TRBV11-3	TRBJ1-1	TGTGCCAGCAGCGTCAGGGACATGAACACTGAAGCTTTCTTT	CASSVRDMNTEAFF
NA	NA	TRBV2	TRBJ1-5	TGTGCCAGCCGGGGGGCTGTTCAGCCCCAGCATTTT	CASRGAVQPQHF
few	NA	TRBV29-1	TRBJ1-1	TGCAGCGTGAGGTCGGGGTCCGGTGAAGCTTTCTTT	CSVRSGSGEAFF
NA	TRBD1	TRBV4-1	TRBJ1-5	TGCGCCAGCAGCCAAGATCCCGGCAGGGGGGAGCCCCAGCATTTT	CASSQDPGRGEPQHF
NA	TRBD1	TRBV28	TRBJ2-1	TGTGCCAGCAGTTGGAGATACAGGGGGGTATACAATGAGCAGTTCTTC	CASSWRYRGVYNEQFF
NA	NA	TRBV4-1	TRBJ2-4	TGCGCCAGCAGCCTCCACCAGGATTTAGCCAAAAACATTCAGTACTTC	CASSLHQDLAKNIQYF
many	NA	TRBV4-2	TRBJ2-5	TGTGCCAGCAGCCAAAAGGGACTTAAAGAGACCCAGTACTTC	CASSQKGLKETQYF
NA	TRBD2	TRBV27	TRBJ2-5	TGTGCCAGCAAGACGGGGGGTGGACTTGGGACCCAGTACTTC	CASKTGGGLGTQYF
many	NA	TRBV7-2	TRBJ1-3	TGTGCCAGCAGCTTAGGGGGTCAGGGTGGGCCCTCTGGAAACACCATATATTTT	CASSLGGQGGPSGNTIYF
NA	NA	TRBV12-3/TRBV12-4	TRBJ2-1	TGTGCCAGCAGTGGACTAACCAATGAGCAGTTCTTC	CASSGLTNEQFF
NA	TRBD1	TRBV19	TRBJ1-1	TGTGCCAGTAGTGTAGGACGGACAGGAGGCCGCACTGAAGCTTTCTTT	CASSVGRTGGRTEAFF
many	TRBD1	TRBV10-3	TRBJ1-1	TGTGCCATCAGACCGGGACAGGGAAACACTGAAGCTTTCTTT	CAIRPGQGNTEAFF
once	NA	TRBV20-1	TRBJ2-7	TGCAGTGCTAGAGTTAGACCCGACTCCTACGAGCAGTACTTC	CSARVRPDSYEQYF
NA	NA	TRBV12-5	TRBJ1-2	TGTGCTAGTGGTTTGATATCTTTCGGCTATGGCTACACCTTC	CASGLISFGYGYTF
once	NA	TRBV2	TRBJ2-3	TGTGCCAGCAGTGATAGGACCCAAAGACCCACAGATACGCAGTATTTT	CASSDRTQRPTDTQYF
NA	NA	TRBV27	TRBJ1-5	TGTGCCAGCAGTCCCAGCCCCAGGCAGCCCCAGCATTTT	CASSPSPRQPQHF
NA	NA	TRBV7-9	TRBJ1-1	TGTGCCAGCAGCCCAACGCGGGGGGGCGCGGACACTGAAGCTTTCTTT	CASSPTRGGADTEAFF